This T cell receptor beta chain was documented in a study of OX40 agonist ivuxolimab in advanced cancers. Study-wide results and limits: Antigens targeted by the expanded peripheral T cells were not determined. Expanded clones belonging to CD8+ T cells outnumbered, on average, those of CD4+.

CDR3 length equals 13 residues. V dropped 2 bases and J dropped 8 bases, with 13 bases sitting between them. The germline V gene encodes CDR1 SQVTM and CDR2 ANQGSEA. Assay: immunoSEQ multiplex PCR; the TCRdb copy retains only in-frame clones and omits some. Among approximately 12,000 clones listed, about 76% were seen once. As regards this clone: What it recognizes is unknown.

This clonotype was sampled from an adult with an advanced solid tumor such as melanoma, head and neck, liver or kidney cancer. The J gene is TRBJ2-1, the V gene TRBV29-1; TRBD2 is a possible D gene (6 bases). The sequencing used CD4+ or CD8+ T cells sorted from blood, collected in a trial of the OX40 agonist ivuxolimab. CDR3 loop: CSVEPAAGYEQFF. In DNA, the CDR3 is TGCAGCGTTGAACCGGCGGCGGGGTATGAGCAGTTCTTC.